Below are 30 T cell receptor beta chains sequenced from a single sample in a study of shared clonotypes between healthy human individuals. Method: immunoSEQ multiplex PCR; TCRdb's copy keeps in-frame clones and lacks some. The table includes about 2.3 million clones, less than 95% detected once. Sequencing was done on a sample of naive CD4+ T cells from PBMCs. As to subset: CD45RA+ positively selected. All receptors come from a man younger than 30 in good health. Some clones in this sample may be carry-over from other donors' samples.

CDR3 DNA: TGTGCCAGCAGCGAGGGACAGGGATCCACCGGGGAGCTGTTTTTT. Translating gives CASSEGQGSTGELFF. J is TRBJ2-2 and V is TRBV14, with TRBD1 matching 9 bases. V gave up 5 bases and J gave up 4 bases; unmatched junction bases: 5. In germline, CDR1 is SGHDN, CDR2 FVKESK. The CDR3 loop spans 15 amino acids.

The chain carries TRBV6-1 and TRBJ2-7; 8 bases match TRBD2. The germline V gene has CDR1 MNHNS and CDR2 SASEGT. The CDR3 covers 15 residues. J lost 6 bases, V lost 6 bases, and 13 bases had no gene match. In DNA, the CDR3 is TGTGCCAGCAGGGCCTCCAGCGGGAGTCAAAGCGAGCAGTACTTC. Residues: CASRASSGSQSEQYF.

V gene TRBV23-1 combines with J gene TRBJ1-2; D unresolved. TRBV23-1 is given ORF status, its function remaining uncertain. Between the trimmed V and J ends, which lost 0 bases and 8 bases, there was a span of 10 bases. CDR3 length: 13 residues. CDR3 amino acids: CASSQSSPVGYTF. The CDR3 DNA sequence: TGCGCCAGCAGTCAATCCTCCCCGGTGGGCTACACCTTC.

The rearrangement joins TRBV6-1 to TRBJ2-5; maybe TRBD1 (6 bases). The CDR3 totals 15 residues. V lost 6 bases and J 3 bases, leaving 17 bases between the germline ends. Germline CDR1 MNHNS, CDR2 SASEGT. Written as DNA, the CDR3 is TGTGCCAGCAGACCCATGGGGGCGACGAAAGAGACCCAGTACTTC. This gives the protein CASRPMGATKETQYF.

The J gene is TRBJ2-7, the V gene TRBV28, with 9 bases lining up with TRBD1. Germline CDR1 is MDHEN and CDR2 is SYDVKM. V lost 5 bases to trimming and J lost 5 bases; unmatched junction nucleotides: 10. This CDR3 region has 15 residues. CDR3 protein: CASSTPGQGFNEQYF. CDR3 DNA: TGTGCCAGCAGTACCCCCGGACAGGGGTTCAACGAGCAGTACTTC.

The V gene is TRBV5-1, the J gene TRBJ1-2; 7 positions agree with TRBD1. In germline, CDR1 is SGHRS, CDR2 YFSETQ. The trim removed 1 base at V and 6 bases at J, leaving 6 bases unmatched. The CDR3 has 14 amino acids. The CDR3 DNA reads TGCGCCAGCAGCTTGATGCAGGGGGAAAATGGCTACACCTTC. Encoded protein: CASSLMQGENGYTF.

This clone is a singleton in its sample. The chain links TRBV6-5 to TRBJ2-5, with D possibly matching TRBD1 (6 bases). This CDR3 has 15 amino acids. Germline-derived CDR1 and CDR2 are MNHEY and SVGAGI. V dropped 4 bases and J dropped 2 bases, with 14 bases sitting between them. The chain's CDR3 is CASSSSRTVQETQYF. In DNA, the CDR3 is TGTGCCAGCAGTTCTTCCCGGACAGTTCAAGAGACCCAGTACTTC.

This chain joins TRBV19 and TRBJ1-5, with D hard to call. Germline CDR1 and CDR2: LNHDA and SQIVND (reference sequence). The CDR3 is 16 residues long. The ends were cut back, 3 bases at V and 1 base at J, with 13 bases in the middle. CDR3 protein: CASSIGRVPSNQPQHF. The CDR3 DNA reads TGTGCCAGTAGTATTGGGAGGGTTCCCAGCAATCAGCCCCAGCATTTT.

The chain couples TRBV10-3 to TRBJ2-1; 15 bases fit TRBD2. Germline V gene lookup returns CDR1 ENHRY and CDR2 SYGVKD. V trimming: 5 bases; J trimming: 4 bases; junction bases outside the gene matches: 6. The CDR3 is 17 residues long. CDR3 in amino acids: CAISWTSGRAGYNEQFF. CDR3 in DNA: TGTGCCATCAGTTGGACTAGCGGGAGGGCCGGGTACAATGAGCAGTTCTTC.

The V gene is TRBV9, the J gene TRBJ1-1; D remains ambiguous. The CDR3 consists of 12 residues. Germline V gives CDR1 SGDLS, CDR2 YYNGEE. The V gene lost 5 bases and the J gene lost 0 bases, with 5 bases spanning the gap. CDR3 protein: CASRSLNTEAFF. The CDR3, as DNA: TGTGCCAGCAGGTCCCTGAACACTGAAGCTTTCTTT.

A word on this clone: This CDR3 is also generated by other DNA sequences in the sample. The V call is TRBV7-9, the J call TRBJ2-5; 8 bases line up with TRBD1. Trimming removed 5 bases from V and 2 bases from J; junction bases left unmatched: 4. From germline, CDR1 is SEHNR and CDR2 FQNEAQ (reference sequence). CDR3 length: 14 residues. This chain's CDR3 is CASSPGQGQETQYF. CDR3 nucleotides: TGTGCCAGCAGCCCCGGACAGGGTCAAGAGACCCAGTACTTC. Full variable domain (remainder filled in from reference TRBV7-9 and TRBJ2-5): DTGVSQNPRHKITKRGQNVTFRCDPISEHNRLYWYRQTLGQGPEFLTYFQNEAQLEKSRLLSDRFSAERPKGSFSTLEIQRTEQGDSAMYLCASSPGQGQETQYFGPGTRLLVL.

This rearrangement joins TRBV6-5 to TRBJ2-7; D gene unclear. The germline CDR1 and CDR2 sequences are MNHEY and SVGAGI. CDR3 length equals 14 residues. Trimming cost V 6 bases and J 0 bases, with 12 bases left between them. CDR3 region: CASSRRASSYEQYF. The CDR3 coding sequence is TGTGCCAGCAGCCGAAGGGCCAGCTCCTACGAGCAGTACTTC.

The chain links TRBV5-4 to TRBJ1-1; 9 bases fit TRBD1. The CDR3 totals 14 residues. Germline CDR1 SGHNT, CDR2 YYREEE (reference sequence). The V gene end was trimmed by 3 bases and the J gene end by 6 bases; junction bases not matched to a gene: 6. DNA of the CDR3: TGTGCCAGCAGCTGGGGACAGGGTACCGCTGAAGCTTTCTTT. Translating gives CASSWGQGTAEAFF.

The chain combines TRBV6-5 with TRBJ2-2; D is possibly TRBD1 or TRBD2 (5 bases each). The CDR3 loop spans 12 amino acids. V dropped 7 bases and J dropped 6 bases, with 9 bases sitting between them. Germline-derived CDR1 and CDR2 are MNHEY and SVGAGI. The CDR3 is CASNRGSGELFF. CDR3 nucleotide sequence: TGTGCCAGCAACCGGGGCTCCGGGGAGCTGTTTTTT.

The V call is TRBV28, the J call TRBJ2-1; 7 positions agree with TRBD2. Looked up from germline, CDR1 is MDHEN and CDR2 is SYDVKM. There are 14 residues in the CDR3. Losses at the gene ends were 7 bases for V and 7 bases for J; bases not matched to a gene: 10. The DNA of the CDR3 is TGTGCCAGCACCCAAGTAAGGGAGGGGAATGAGCAGTTCTTC. Amino acid sequence: CASTQVREGNEQFF.

The chain uses TRBV19 and TRBJ1-4; D remains unclear. Per the germline V gene, CDR1 is LNHDA and CDR2 is SQIVND (reference sequence). The ends were cut back, 3 bases at V and 0 bases at J, with 8 bases in the middle. This CDR3 spans 15 amino acids. The CDR3: CASSIARSTNEKLFF. The CDR3 coding sequence is TGTGCCAGTAGTATCGCCAGATCAACTAATGAAAAACTGTTTTTT.

CDR3 sequence: CSVGGREFADTQYF. In DNA, the CDR3 is TGCAGCGTTGGAGGGCGGGAGTTCGCAGATACGCAGTATTTT. V gene TRBV29-1 combines with J gene TRBJ2-3; 7 bases align to TRBD2. This CDR3 contains 14 residues. From germline, CDR1 is SQVTM and CDR2 ANQGSEA. Trimming cost V 4 bases and J 4 bases; bases outside gene matches: 8.

This clone was seen once. The chain combines TRBV18 with TRBJ2-7, with TRBD2 identical over 9 bases. Germline CDR1 reads KGHSH; CDR2 reads LQKENI. This CDR3 is built from 16 residues. V lost 4 bases and J lost 3; bases outside the gene matches: 10. CDR3 residues: CASSLTGTSSYYEQYF. The CDR3 region has the DNA TGTGCCAGCTCACTCACCGGGACTAGCTCTTACTACGAGCAGTACTTC.

This chain connects TRBV11-2 to TRBJ1-1; D uncertain. The length of the CDR3 is 14 residues. The V end was cut by 0 bases, the J end by 7 bases, with 12 bases between. Germline V gene sequence: CDR1 SGHAT, CDR2 FQNNGV. The CDR3 sequence: CASSLEIGAGEAFF. CDR3 nucleotide sequence: TGTGCCAGCAGCTTAGAGATAGGCGCGGGTGAAGCTTTCTTT.

The genes are TRBV6-5 and TRBJ1-2; TRBD1 matches at 12 bases. The CDR3 length is 16 residues. Germline CDR1 and CDR2: MNHEY and SVGAGI. V shed 2 bases and J 4 bases; nucleotides not matched to a gene: 5. The CDR3 nucleotides are TGTGCCAGCAGTTACGGGGGGACAGGGGGCGGCTATGGCTACACCTTC. Translated: CASSYGGTGGGYGYTF.

J is TRBJ1-5 and V is TRBV28, with 10 bases identical to TRBD1. The germline gives CDR1 MDHEN, CDR2 SYDVKM. The J segment lost 1 base and the V segment lost 5 bases, leaving 5 bases of the junction unmatched. The CDR3 is 16 amino acids. The CDR3 spells CASSHRQGASNQPQHF. The CDR3 coding sequence is TGTGCCAGCAGTCATCGACAGGGGGCAAGCAATCAGCCCCAGCATTTT.

A note on this clone: This CDR3 is also generated by other DNA sequences in the sample. The chain links TRBV5-1 to TRBJ2-1; 9 nucleotides agree with TRBD2. CDR1 and CDR2 (germline): SGHRS, YFSETQ. V lost 0 bases to trimming and J lost 2 bases; unmatched junction nucleotides: 3. The CDR3 has 16 amino acids. This CDR3 is CASSLVAGGPYNEQFF. The DNA of the CDR3 is TGCGCCAGCAGCTTGGTTGCGGGAGGGCCCTACAATGAGCAGTTCTTC.

V gene TRBV7-3 combines with J gene TRBJ2-1, with 9 bases identical to TRBD2. The V segment lost 1 base and the J segment 3 bases; nucleotides outside the gene matches: 7. CDR1 and CDR2 (germline): SGHTA, FQGTGA. This CDR3 is 17 amino acids long. The CDR3 is CASSLSPMREGYNEQFF. The CDR3 DNA follows: TGTGCCAGCAGCTTAAGTCCCATGCGGGAGGGCTACAATGAGCAGTTCTTC.

This clone was found once. CDR3 loop: CASSKDRNRFPYEQYF. The CDR3 nucleotides read TGTGCCAGCAGCAAGGATAGGAACAGATTCCCTTACGAGCAGTACTTC. The chain employs TRBV7-8 and TRBJ2-7; D gene unclear. The V end was cut by 5 bases, the J end by 4 bases, with 21 bases between. The CDR3 sequence is 16 residues long. Germline V gene data show CDR1 as SGHVS and CDR2 as FQNEAQ.

On this clone: At the DNA level, this CDR3 is encoded by other sequences in the same sample as well. The chain has TRBV7-3 and TRBJ1-2, with 8 bases fitting TRBD1. CDR1 is SGHTA, CDR2 FQGTGA, per germline. V was clipped by 5 bases and J by 5 bases; unmatched bases: 4. CDR3 length: 13 residues. CDR3 nucleotides: TGTGCCAGCAGCCCCGGACAGGGTTATGGCTACACCTTC. It specifies CASSPGQGYGYTF.

This clone has only one observation. The V gene is TRBV9, the J gene TRBJ2-5; no reliable D call. Between the trimmed V and J ends, which lost 3 bases and 1 base, there was a span of 4 bases. Germline CDR1 and CDR2: SGDLS and YYNGEE. The CDR3 is 12 amino acids. CDR3 coding DNA: TGTGCCAGCAGCGCGCCCCAAGAGACCCAGTACTTC. Translating gives CASSAPQETQYF.

In this sample, this clone turned up once. This chain joins TRBV7-2 and TRBJ1-1, with 8 nucleotides matching TRBD1. V lost 1 base to trimming and J lost 1 base; unmatched junction nucleotides: 8. The CDR3 covers 17 residues. In germline, CDR1 is SGHTA, CDR2 FQGNSA. The CDR3 here is CASSLGAGGRQNTEAFF. In DNA form, the CDR3 reads TGTGCCAGCAGCTTAGGGGCAGGGGGCCGTCAGAACACTGAAGCTTTCTTT. The whole variable domain, filled in from reference TRBV7-2 and TRBJ1-1, reads GAGVSQSPSNKVTEKGKDVELRCDPISGHTALYWYRQSLGQGLEFLIYFQGNSAPDKSGLPSDRFSAERTGGSVSTLTIQRTQQEDSAVYLCASSLGAGGRQNTEAFFGQGTRLTVV.

This clone was observed a single time. The CDR3 DNA reads TGTGCCAGTAGTTCGAGGACAATGACGGCAGATACGCAGTATTTT. Its protein product is CASSSRTMTADTQYF. The rearrangement joins TRBV19 to TRBJ2-3; weak D call: TRBD1 (5 bases). Per the germline V gene, CDR1 is LNHDA and CDR2 is SQIVND (reference sequence). The V and J ends lost 5 bases and 4 bases respectively, with 16 bases between them. The CDR3 has 15 residues.

This clone was seen a single time. V and J are TRBV28 and TRBJ2-1; perhaps TRBD1 as D (5 bases). The length of the CDR3 is 16 residues. Germline CDR1 is MDHEN and CDR2 is SYDVKM. V was pared by 7 bases and J by 2 bases, with 18 bases between. CDR3 coding DNA: TGTGCCAGCACCGAGCGCAGGGTGATAGCCTACAATGAGCAGTTCTTC. Its protein product is CASTERRVIAYNEQFF.

This chain joins TRBV11-2 and TRBJ2-1; TRBD2 matches 7 bases. Germline V CDR1 and CDR2: SGHAT, FQNNGV. The CDR3 is 16 residues long. Trimming took 4 bases from V and 0 from J; bases not matched to a gene: 6. Here the CDR3 DNA reads TGTGCCAGCAGCTCCACGGGCGGGAGCTCCTACAATGAGCAGTTCTTC. Translated, it gives CASSSTGGSSYNEQFF.